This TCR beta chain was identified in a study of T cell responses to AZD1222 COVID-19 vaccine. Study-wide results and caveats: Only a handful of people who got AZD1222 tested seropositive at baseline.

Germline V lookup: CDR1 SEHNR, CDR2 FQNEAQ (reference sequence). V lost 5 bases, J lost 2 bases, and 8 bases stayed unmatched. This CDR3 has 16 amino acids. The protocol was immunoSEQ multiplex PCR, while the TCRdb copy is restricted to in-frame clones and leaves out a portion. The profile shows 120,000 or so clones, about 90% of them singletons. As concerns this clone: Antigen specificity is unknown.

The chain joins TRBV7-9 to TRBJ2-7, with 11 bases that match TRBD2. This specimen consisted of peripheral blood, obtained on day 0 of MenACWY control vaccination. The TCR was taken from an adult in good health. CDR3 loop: CASSIDGTSGPYEQYF. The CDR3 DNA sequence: TGTGCCAGCAGCATAGATGGGACTAGCGGTCCCTACGAGCAGTACTTC.